The following is a T cell receptor (beta chain) sequence with its context. What it recognizes is unknown. The PCR ran on 60 Vbeta and 13 Jbeta primers. Sequenced by immunoSEQ multiplex PCR; TCRdb stores in-frame clones only, minus some. The sample has about 160,000 clones; about 82% are singletons. This sample was taken from a study of cytomegalovirus exposure and HLA in healthy donors. Study in general: Sequencing of 180 million or so T cells in an earlier analysis found 100 million or so unique TCR beta sequences.

Germline V gives CDR1 SGHTA, CDR2 FQGTGA. The CDR3 length is 14 residues. The V and J ends lost 5 bases and 6 bases, in that order; junction bases with no gene match: 4. The study, taken as a whole, reports: The authors later found HLA-associated TCR beta chains more clonally expanded than equally common others. Common viral pathogens were later found to be apparently linked to several of the most significant clusters. Presence/absence analysis assumed near-uniform sequencing depth across donors.

The receptor was derived from a male donor in good health and CMV-seronegative. The material sequenced was PBMCs. The J gene is TRBJ2-2, the V gene TRBV7-3, with 9 positions matching TRBD2. The CDR3 DNA follows: TGTGCCAGCAGCGGGACTAGCCGCCCCGGGGAGCTGTTTTTT. Translated: CASSGTSRPGELFF.